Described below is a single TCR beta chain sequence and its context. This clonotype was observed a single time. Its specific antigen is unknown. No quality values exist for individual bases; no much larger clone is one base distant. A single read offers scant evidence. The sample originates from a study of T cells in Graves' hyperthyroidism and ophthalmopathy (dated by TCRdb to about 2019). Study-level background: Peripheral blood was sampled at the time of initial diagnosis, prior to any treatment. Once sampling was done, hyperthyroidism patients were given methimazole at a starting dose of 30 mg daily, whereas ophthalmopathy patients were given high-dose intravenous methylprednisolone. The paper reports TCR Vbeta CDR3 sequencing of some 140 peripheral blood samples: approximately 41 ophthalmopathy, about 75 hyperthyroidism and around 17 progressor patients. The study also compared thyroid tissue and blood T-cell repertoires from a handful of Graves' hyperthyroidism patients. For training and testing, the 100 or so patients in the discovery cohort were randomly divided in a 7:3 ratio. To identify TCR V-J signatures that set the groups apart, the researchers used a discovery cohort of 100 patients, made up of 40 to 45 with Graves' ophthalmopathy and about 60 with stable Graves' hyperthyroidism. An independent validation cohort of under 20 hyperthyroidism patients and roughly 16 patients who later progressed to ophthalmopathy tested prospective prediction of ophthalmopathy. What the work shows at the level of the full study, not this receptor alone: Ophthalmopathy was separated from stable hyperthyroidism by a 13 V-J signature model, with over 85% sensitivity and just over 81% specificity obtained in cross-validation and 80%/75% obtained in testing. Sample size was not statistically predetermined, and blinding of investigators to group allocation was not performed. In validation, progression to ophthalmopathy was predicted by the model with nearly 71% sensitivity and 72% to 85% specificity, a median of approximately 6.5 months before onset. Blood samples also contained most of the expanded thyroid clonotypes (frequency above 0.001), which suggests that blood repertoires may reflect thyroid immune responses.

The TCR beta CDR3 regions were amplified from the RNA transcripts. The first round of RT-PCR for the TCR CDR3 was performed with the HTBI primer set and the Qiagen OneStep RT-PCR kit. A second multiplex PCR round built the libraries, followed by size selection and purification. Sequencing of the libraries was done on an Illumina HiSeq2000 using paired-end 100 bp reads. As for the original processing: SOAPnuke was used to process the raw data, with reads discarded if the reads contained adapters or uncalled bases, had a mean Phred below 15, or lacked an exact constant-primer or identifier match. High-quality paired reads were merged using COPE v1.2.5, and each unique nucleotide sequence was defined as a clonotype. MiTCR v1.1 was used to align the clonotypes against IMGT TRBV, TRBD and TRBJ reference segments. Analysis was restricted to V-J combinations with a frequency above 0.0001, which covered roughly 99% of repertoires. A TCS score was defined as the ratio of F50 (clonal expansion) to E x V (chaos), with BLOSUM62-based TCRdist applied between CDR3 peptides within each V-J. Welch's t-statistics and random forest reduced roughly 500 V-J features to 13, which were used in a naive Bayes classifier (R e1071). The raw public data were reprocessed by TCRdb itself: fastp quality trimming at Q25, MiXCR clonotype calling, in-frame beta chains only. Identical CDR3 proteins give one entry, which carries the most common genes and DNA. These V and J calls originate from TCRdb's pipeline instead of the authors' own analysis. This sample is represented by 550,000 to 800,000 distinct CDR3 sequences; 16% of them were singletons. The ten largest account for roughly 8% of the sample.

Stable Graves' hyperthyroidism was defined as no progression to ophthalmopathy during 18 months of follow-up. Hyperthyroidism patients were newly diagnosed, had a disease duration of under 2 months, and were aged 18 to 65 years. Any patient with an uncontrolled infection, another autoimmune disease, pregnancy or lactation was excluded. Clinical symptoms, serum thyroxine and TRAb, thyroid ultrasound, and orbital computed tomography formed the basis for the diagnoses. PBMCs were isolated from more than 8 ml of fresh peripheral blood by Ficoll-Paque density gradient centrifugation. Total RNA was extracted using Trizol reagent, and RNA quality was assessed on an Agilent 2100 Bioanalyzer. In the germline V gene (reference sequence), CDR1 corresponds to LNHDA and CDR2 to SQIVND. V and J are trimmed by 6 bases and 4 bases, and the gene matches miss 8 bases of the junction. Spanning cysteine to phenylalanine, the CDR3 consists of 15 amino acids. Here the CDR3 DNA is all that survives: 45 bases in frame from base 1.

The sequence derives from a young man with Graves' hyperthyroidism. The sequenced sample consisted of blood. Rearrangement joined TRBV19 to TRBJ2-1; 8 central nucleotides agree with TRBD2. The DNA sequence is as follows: TGTGCCAGTAGCATTGGGACTAGGGGATACAATGAGCAGTTCTTC. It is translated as CASSIGTRGYNEQFF.